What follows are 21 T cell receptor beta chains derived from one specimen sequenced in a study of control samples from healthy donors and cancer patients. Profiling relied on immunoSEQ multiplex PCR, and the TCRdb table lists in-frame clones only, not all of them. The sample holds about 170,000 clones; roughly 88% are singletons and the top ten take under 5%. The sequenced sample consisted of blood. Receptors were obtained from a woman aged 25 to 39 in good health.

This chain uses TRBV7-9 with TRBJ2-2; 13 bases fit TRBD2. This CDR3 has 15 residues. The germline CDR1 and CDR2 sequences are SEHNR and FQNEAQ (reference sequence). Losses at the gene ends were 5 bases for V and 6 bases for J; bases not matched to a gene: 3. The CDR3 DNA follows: TGTGCCAGCAGCCGGACTAGCGGGAGCGCCGGGGAGCTGTTTTTT. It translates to CASSRTSGSAGELFF.

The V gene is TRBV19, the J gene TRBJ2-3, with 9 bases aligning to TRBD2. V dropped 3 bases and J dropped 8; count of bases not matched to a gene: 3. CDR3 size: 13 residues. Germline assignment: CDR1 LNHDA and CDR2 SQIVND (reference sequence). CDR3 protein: CASSIEAGGTQYF. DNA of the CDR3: TGTGCCAGTAGTATCGAAGCGGGAGGTACGCAGTATTTT.

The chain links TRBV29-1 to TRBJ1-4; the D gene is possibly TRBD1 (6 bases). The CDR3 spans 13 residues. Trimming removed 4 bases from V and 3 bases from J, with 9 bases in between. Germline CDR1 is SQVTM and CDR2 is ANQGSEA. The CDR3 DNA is TGCAGCGTTGTAGGGGGGGCTAATGAAAAACTGTTTTTT. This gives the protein CSVVGGANEKLFF.

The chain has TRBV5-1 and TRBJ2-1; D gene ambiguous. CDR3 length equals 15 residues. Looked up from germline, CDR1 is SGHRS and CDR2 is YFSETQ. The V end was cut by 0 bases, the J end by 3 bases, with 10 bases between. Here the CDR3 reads CASSLVPANYNEQFF. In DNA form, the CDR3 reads TGCGCCAGCAGCTTGGTGCCCGCGAACTACAATGAGCAGTTCTTC.

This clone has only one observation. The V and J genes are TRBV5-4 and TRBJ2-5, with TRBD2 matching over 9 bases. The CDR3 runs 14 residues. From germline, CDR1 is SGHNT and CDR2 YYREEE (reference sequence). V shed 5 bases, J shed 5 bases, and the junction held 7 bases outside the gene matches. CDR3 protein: CASSRGGGLETQYF. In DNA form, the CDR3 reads TGTGCCAGCAGTCGCGGGGGGGGGTTGGAGACCCAGTACTTC.

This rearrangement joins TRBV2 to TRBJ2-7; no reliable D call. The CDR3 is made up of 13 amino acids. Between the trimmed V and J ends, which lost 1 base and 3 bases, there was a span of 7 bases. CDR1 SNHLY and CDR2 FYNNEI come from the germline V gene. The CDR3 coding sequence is TGTGCCAGCAGTGAAGTCTTCGGCTACGAGCAGTACTTC. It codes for CASSEVFGYEQYF.

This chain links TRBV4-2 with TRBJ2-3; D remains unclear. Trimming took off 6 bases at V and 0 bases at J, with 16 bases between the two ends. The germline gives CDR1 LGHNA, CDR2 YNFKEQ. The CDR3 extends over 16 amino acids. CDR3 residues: CASSQPNRPSTDTQYF. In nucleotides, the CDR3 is TGTGCCAGCAGTCAACCCAACCGGCCTAGCACAGATACGCAGTATTTT.

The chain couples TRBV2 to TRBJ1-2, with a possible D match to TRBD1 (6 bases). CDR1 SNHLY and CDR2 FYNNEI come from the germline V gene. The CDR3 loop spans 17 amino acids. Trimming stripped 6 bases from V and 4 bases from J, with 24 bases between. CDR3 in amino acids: CASRNRQVEVLGYGYTF. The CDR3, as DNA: TGTGCCAGCAGGAACCGACAGGTGGAGGTATTGGGCTATGGCTACACCTTC.

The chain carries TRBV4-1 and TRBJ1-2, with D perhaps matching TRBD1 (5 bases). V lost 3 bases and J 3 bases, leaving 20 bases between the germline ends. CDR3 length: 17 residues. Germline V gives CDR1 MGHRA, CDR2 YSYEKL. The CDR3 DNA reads TGCGCCAGCAGCCAGATCCCCGCGGAGGGGCGGCACTATGGCTACACCTTC. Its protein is CASSQIPAEGRHYGYTF.

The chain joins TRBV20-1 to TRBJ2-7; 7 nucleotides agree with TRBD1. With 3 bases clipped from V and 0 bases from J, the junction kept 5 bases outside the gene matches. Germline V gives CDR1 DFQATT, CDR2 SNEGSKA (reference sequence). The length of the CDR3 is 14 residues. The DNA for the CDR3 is TGCAGTGCTAGTGGGACAGAGAGCTCCTACGAGCAGTACGTC. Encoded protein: CSASGTESSYEQYV.

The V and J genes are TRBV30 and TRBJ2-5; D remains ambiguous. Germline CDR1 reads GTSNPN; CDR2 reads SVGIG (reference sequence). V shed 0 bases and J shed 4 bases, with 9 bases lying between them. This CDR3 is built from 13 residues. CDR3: CAWSVGPSETQYF. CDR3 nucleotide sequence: TGTGCCTGGAGTGTGGGTCCTTCAGAGACCCAGTACTTC. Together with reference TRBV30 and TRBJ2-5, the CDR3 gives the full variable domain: SQTIHQWPATLVQPVGSPLSLECTVEGTSNPNLYWYRQAAGRGLQLLFYSVGIGQISSEVPQNLSASRPQDRQFILSSKKLLLSDSGFYLCAWSVGPSETQYFGPGTRLLVL.

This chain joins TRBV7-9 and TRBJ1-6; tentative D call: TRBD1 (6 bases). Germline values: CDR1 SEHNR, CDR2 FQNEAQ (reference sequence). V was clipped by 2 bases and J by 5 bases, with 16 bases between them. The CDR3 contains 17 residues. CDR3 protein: CASSLYQGQRDNSPLHF. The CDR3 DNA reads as TGTGCCAGCAGCTTATACCAGGGACAAAGGGATAATTCACCCCTCCACTTT.

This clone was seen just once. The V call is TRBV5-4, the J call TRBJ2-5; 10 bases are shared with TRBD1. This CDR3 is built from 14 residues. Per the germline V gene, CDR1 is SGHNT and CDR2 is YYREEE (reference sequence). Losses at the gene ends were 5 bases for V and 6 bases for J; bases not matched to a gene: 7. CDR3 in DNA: TGTGCCAGCAGATCCGGGACAGGGGTACAGACCCAGTACTTC. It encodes CASRSGTGVQTQYF.

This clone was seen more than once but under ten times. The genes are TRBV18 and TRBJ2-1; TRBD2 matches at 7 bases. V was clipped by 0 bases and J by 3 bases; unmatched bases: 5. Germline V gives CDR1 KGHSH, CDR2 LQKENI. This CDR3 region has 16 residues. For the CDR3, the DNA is TGTGCCAGCTCACCACCGGGAGGGGCTTTCTACAATGAGCAGTTCTTC. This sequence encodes CASSPPGGAFYNEQFF.

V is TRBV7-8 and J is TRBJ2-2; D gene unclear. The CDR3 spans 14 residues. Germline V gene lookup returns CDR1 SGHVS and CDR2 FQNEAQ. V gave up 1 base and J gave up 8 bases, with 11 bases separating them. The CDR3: CASSLVVLSGELFF. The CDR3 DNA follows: TGTGCCAGCAGCTTAGTGGTATTATCGGGGGAGCTGTTTTTT.

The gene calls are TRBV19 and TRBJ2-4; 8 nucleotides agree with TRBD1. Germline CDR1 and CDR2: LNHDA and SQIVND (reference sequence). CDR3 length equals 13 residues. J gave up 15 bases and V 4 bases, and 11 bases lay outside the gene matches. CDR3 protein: CASSNWGQEGLYF. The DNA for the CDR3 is TGTGCCAGTAGTAACTGGGGACAGGAGGGATTGTACTTC. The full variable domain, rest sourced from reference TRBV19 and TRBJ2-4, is DGGITQSPKYLFRKEGQNVTLSCEQNLNHDAMYWYRQDPGQGLRLIYYSQIVNDFQKGDIAEGYSVSREKKESFPLTVTSAQKNPTAFYLCASSNWGQEGLYFGAGTRLSVL.

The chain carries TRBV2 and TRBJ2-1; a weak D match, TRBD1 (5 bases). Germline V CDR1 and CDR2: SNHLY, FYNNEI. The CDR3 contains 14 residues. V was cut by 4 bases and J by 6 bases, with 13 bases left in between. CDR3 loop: CASSVAQGGNEQFF. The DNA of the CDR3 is TGTGCCAGCAGTGTAGCCCAGGGCGGCAATGAGCAGTTCTTC.

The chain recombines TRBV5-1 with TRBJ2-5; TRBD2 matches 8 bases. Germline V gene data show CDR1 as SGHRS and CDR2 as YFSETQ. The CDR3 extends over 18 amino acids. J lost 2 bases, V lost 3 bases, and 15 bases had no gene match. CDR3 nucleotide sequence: TGCGCCAGCAGCTCCGCCCCCTCGGGTAGCGGGGTTCAAGAGACCCAGTACTTC. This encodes CASSSAPSGSGVQETQYF.

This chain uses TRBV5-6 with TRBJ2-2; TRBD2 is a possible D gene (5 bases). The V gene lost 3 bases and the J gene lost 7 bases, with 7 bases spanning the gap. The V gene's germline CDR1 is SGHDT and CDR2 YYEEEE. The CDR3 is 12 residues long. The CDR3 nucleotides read TGTGCCAGCAGCTCGGAGGTCGGGGAGCTGTTTTTT. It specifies CASSSEVGELFF.

CDR3 residues: CASSLSQGYTGELFF. The CDR3 DNA sequence: TGCGCCAGCAGCTTATCTCAGGGATACACCGGGGAGCTGTTTTTT. V is TRBV5-1 and J is TRBJ2-2, with D possibly being TRBD1 (5 bases). Per the germline V gene, CDR1 is SGHRS and CDR2 is YFSETQ. The CDR3 is 15 residues long. Trimming removed 2 bases from V and 3 bases from J, with 11 bases in between.

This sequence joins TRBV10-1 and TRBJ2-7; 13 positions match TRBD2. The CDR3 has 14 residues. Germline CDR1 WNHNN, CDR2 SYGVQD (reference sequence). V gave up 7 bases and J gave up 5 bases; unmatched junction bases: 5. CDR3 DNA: TGCGCCAGCATCGGACTAGCGGGAGTGAACGAGCAGTACTTC. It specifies CASIGLAGVNEQYF.